This T cell receptor (beta chain) was identified during a study of vaccination effects on CD4 cells after COVID-19. About this clone itself: What it recognizes is unknown.

Within the ViraFEST assay, antigen-specific CD4+ T cells underwent expansion with viral peptide pools prior to sequencing. On roughly day 10 of culture, CD4+ T cells were separated out. Every participant took two doses of the BNT162b2 or mRNA-1273 vaccine. V lost 4 bases, J lost 5 bases, and 9 bases stayed unmatched. The CDR3 is 15 amino acids. Germline loops: CDR1 SQVTM, CDR2 ANQGSEA. Repertoires were generated with immunoSEQ multiplex PCR, while TCRdb's copy carries only in-frame clones and drops some. The repertoire has roughly 41,000 clones, about four fifths of them found once; the top ten carry more than 13%.

The sample here was CD4+ T cells from PBMCs cultured with HCoV-OC43 spike peptides, taken after COVID-19 vaccination. This sample's subset: HCoV-OC43 spike overlapping peptide pool stimulation. This TCR came from a human donor who received a COVID-19 vaccine. The chain carries TRBV29-1 and TRBJ2-1; TRBD2 agrees at 9 bases. The CDR3 DNA sequence: TGCAGCGTTGTTCAGGGCGGGGGGGGTCACAATGAGCAGTTCTTC. This encodes CSVVQGGGGHNEQFF.